The source of this T cell receptor beta chain is a study of T cell responses to AZD1222 COVID-19 vaccine. The data were produced by immunoSEQ multiplex PCR, yet TCRdb's version contains in-frame clones alone and is incomplete. Here the sample spans tens of thousands of clones, roughly 80% being singletons. Unmatched junction bases numbered 6, after V lost 4 bases and J lost 5 bases. Germline CDR1 reads SGHRS; CDR2 reads YFSETQ. This CDR3 has 17 residues. The input for sequencing was peripheral blood, taken on day 0 of AZD1222 vaccination. The rearrangement uses TRBV5-1 and TRBJ2-2, with 15 bases lining up with TRBD2. The receptor was derived from an adult in good health. CDR3 bases: TGCGCCAGCAGCCCTTCGGGACTAGCGGGAGGAACCGGGGAGCTGTTTTTT. It yields the protein CASSPSGLAGGTGELFF.